These T cell receptor beta chains were read from a single sample in a study of blood T cell repertoires in COVID-19. Repertoires were generated with immunoSEQ multiplex PCR, while TCRdb's copy carries only in-frame clones and drops some. This table has 120,000 to 150,000 clones, less than 90% appearing once. The sequenced sample was PBMCs or T cells enriched from blood (not recorded which). The source is a woman between 45 and 65 years old who had been exposed to COVID-19. Both conserved end residues are part of each CDR3. D genes are given only for firm matches. For some rows the clone size is stated as once, few or many, or as a class when expanded; others skip it.

d_gene	v_gene	abundance	j_gene	CDR3nt	CDR3aa
TRBD1	TRBV19	-	TRBJ1-5	TGTGCCAGTAGTCCCTCCGGACAGGGTATGGGGAGTCAGCCCCAGCATTTT	CASSPSGQGMGSQPQHF
-	TRBV2	-	TRBJ1-1	TGTGCCACTCATAGGAACACTGAAGCTTTCTTT	CATHRNTEAFF
-	TRBV12-3/TRBV12-4	-	TRBJ1-2	TGTGCCAGCAGTTTTGGACAGCCGGCCGGGACCTTC	CASSFGQPAGTF
-	TRBV5-8	once	TRBJ1-6	TGTGCCAGCAGCTTGGCAGGGTTCGGGAATTCACCCCTCCACTTT	CASSLAGFGNSPLHF
-	TRBV7-2	-	TRBJ2-1	TGTGCCAGCAGCTTAGTTTGGGGGGATGAGCAGTTCTTC	CASSLVWGDEQFF
TRBD1	TRBV4-3	-	TRBJ1-5	TGCGCCAGCAGCCACGGCTTGCGGGGACAGGGTCAAAATCAGCCCCAGCATTTT	CASSHGLRGQGQNQPQHF
-	TRBV2	-	TRBJ2-5	TGTGCCAGCACGGCAGGGACTCAAGAGACCCAGTACTTC	CASTAGTQETQYF
-	TRBV20-1	few	TRBJ1-1	TGCAGTGCTAGTAGCTCTCGACGGGTCGGGGACACTAAAGCTTTCTTT	CSASSSRRVGDTKAFF
-	TRBV7-9	-	TRBJ2-7	TGTGCCAGCAGCTTAGCCCCAGGGTGGGAGCAGTACTTC	CASSLAPGWEQYF
-	TRBV9	few	TRBJ2-7	TGTGCCAGCAGCGCCTACAGGGACGAATCCTACGAGCAGTACTTC	CASSAYRDESYEQYF
-	TRBV10-2	-	TRBJ1-5	TGCGCCAGCAGAAGGGGATCGGGCAATCAGCCCCAGCATTTT	CASRRGSGNQPQHF
-	TRBV7-6	once	TRBJ2-1	TGTGCCAGCAGCTTATGGACTCGAACTAGAGAGATTGGCAATGAGCAGTTCTTC	CASSLWTRTREIGNEQFF
TRBD1	TRBV18	-	TRBJ1-1	TGTGCCAGCTCACACTATGGACAGGTTGAAGCTTTCTTT	CASSHYGQVEAFF